Given below is one TCR beta chain in context. V was cut by 3 bases and J by 0 bases, with 13 bases left in between. CDR1 and CDR2 (germline): SGHDT, YYEEEE. The CDR3 runs to 15 residues. Every cDNA TCR molecule received its own unique molecular identifier. Via MiXCR, TCRdb re-called the 5' RACE reads, giving one row per CDR3 protein. Found here are about 1,100 distinct CDR3 sequences, around 6% of them singletons; the top ten hold roughly 12%. Documented time point: sample taken at primary tumor resection. Frozen PBMC, nontumor lung or tumor provided whole RNA, which was sequenced unsorted. There were approximately 69 donors, all of them untreated patients with early-stage non-small cell lung cancer. The source of the sample is a study of spatial heterogeneity in lung cancer.

Material: normal lung tissue next to the tumor, obtained at surgery. The sequence derives from a male donor with early-stage non-small cell lung cancer. The V gene is TRBV5-6, the J gene TRBJ2-7; the D gene is possibly TRBD2 (7 bases). In nucleotides, the CDR3 is TGTGCCAGCAGCTCTGGGGGCGGGAGCTCCTACGAGCAGTACTTC. Protein sequence: CASSSGGGSSYEQYF.